The 32 T cell receptor beta chains below were found in one sample sequenced in a study of regulatory T cells in long-lasting Graves disease. The authors built TCR beta libraries using iRepertoire HTBI primers and Arm-PCR of CDR3 regions. TCRdb reprocessed the multiplex PCR reads via MiXCR and lists one record per CDR3 protein. Of around 500,000 distinct CDR3 sequences in the sample, about 12% were seen once. The time point: newly diagnosed GD, antithyroid drugs for less than 3 months. The TCR library was made from RNA that had been extracted from PBMCs in TRIzol. These records were also assigned to another study, of T cells in Graves' hyperthyroidism and ophthalmopathy.

The input for sequencing was peripheral blood mononuclear cells (PBMCs), taken at new diagnosis, from a patient treated with antithyroid drugs. The receptors here all came from a woman in her twenties or thirties with Graves disease.

This rearrangement joins TRBV9 to TRBJ2-7; 7 nucleotides match TRBD2. Trimming took 4 bases from V and 0 from J; bases not matched to a gene: 7. The CDR3 contains 15 residues. Germline loops: CDR1 SGDLS, CDR2 YYNGEE. CDR3 sequence: CASSIRSGPSYEQYF. Written as DNA, the CDR3 is TGTGCCAGCAGCATTCGTAGCGGGCCCTCCTACGAGCAGTACTTC.

There are many counts of this clonotype. V and J are TRBV24-1 and TRBJ2-7; TRBD1 agrees at 7 bases. The trim removed 4 bases at V and 2 bases at J, leaving 19 bases unmatched. The CDR3 consists of 19 residues. Germline assignment: CDR1 KGHDR and CDR2 SFDVKD. The CDR3, as DNA: TGTGCCACCAGTGACTCCCAAGGGGTCACAGGGGACCCAGCCTACGAGCAGTACTTC. Translated: CATSDSQGVTGDPAYEQYF.

This clonotype has at least ten counts. This rearrangement joins TRBV2 to TRBJ2-1; D is unresolved. V gave up 5 bases and J gave up 1 base, with 9 bases separating them. Looked up from germline, CDR1 is SNHLY and CDR2 is FYNNEI. The CDR3 runs 14 residues. The CDR3 loop is CASSSRGSYNEQFF. CDR3 coding DNA: TGTGCCAGCAGTTCTCGCGGTTCCTACAATGAGCAGTTCTTC. The variable domain in full, with the rest retrieved from reference TRBV2 and TRBJ2-1, is EPEVTQTPSHQVTQMGQEVILRCVPISNHLYFYWYRQILGQKVEFLVSFYNNEISEKSEIFDDQFSVERPDGSNFTLKIRSTKLEDSAMYFCASSSRGSYNEQFFGPGTRLTVL.

This clonotype was detected many times. The J gene is TRBJ2-1, the V gene TRBV12-3 or TRBV12-4; the D is unclear. The CDR3 loop spans 15 amino acids. Trimming shortened V by 6 bases and J by 0 bases, and 12 bases separated the two germline ends. CDR3 DNA: TGTGCCAGCAGGGGCTGGTGGGGCTCCTACAATGAGCAGTTCTTC. This encodes CASRGWWGSYNEQFF.

The chain has TRBV7-2 and TRBJ2-1; D unresolved. Germline loops: CDR1 SGHTA, CDR2 FQGNSA. The CDR3 extends over 15 amino acids. Trimming removed 5 bases from V and 4 bases from J, with 15 bases in between. CDR3 in DNA: TGTGCCAGCAGCCCCACCGTGGGTCCTTACAATGAGCAGTTCTTC. Translating it yields CASSPTVGPYNEQFF.

This clonotype was counted ten times or more. This chain links TRBV10-2 with TRBJ2-3; D unclear. The length of the CDR3 is 12 residues. Per germline, CDR1 WSHSY and CDR2 SAAADI. Trimming removed 3 bases from V and 11 bases from J, with 12 bases in between. CDR3 sequence (DNA): TGCGCCAGCAGTGATCCCAGGCAAGGGCAGTATTTT. Residues: CASSDPRQGQYF.

In this sample, this clonotype turned up many times. J is TRBJ2-3 and V is TRBV27, with TRBD2 matching over 7 bases. In germline, CDR1 is MNHEY, CDR2 SMNVEV (reference sequence). The CDR3 runs 12 residues. Trimming took 4 bases from V and 6 from J; bases not matched to a gene: 1. The CDR3 region is CASSWRGDTQYF. The CDR3 DNA sequence: TGTGCCAGCAGTTGGCGGGGGGATACGCAGTATTTT.

The table lists this clonotype with many counts. CDR3 in DNA: TGTGCCAGCAGCTTAGCGATGGGTTCCAAAAACATTCAGTACTTC. This gives the protein CASSLAMGSKNIQYF. J is TRBJ2-4 and V is TRBV7-9; D not resolved. The CDR3 consists of 15 residues. Germline CDR1 is SEHNR and CDR2 is FQNEAQ (reference sequence). V was cut by 0 bases and J by 2 bases, with 8 bases left in between.

The gene calls are TRBV28 and TRBJ1-1; a weak D match, TRBD1 (6 bases). The CDR3 spans 15 residues. CDR1 and CDR2 (germline): MDHEN, SYDVKM. V lost 8 bases and J lost 3, with 19 bases in between. As DNA, the CDR3 is TGTGCCAGCTTCCCCCTGGGGGGCGCGGACACTGAAGCTTTCTTT. The encoded protein is CASFPLGGADTEAFF.

This clonotype was found many times. Sequence at one end of the junction differs from germline and may be a read error. The chain joins TRBV19 to TRBJ1-5; D gene ambiguous. This CDR3 is built from 15 residues. Germline CDR1 reads LNHDA; CDR2 reads SQIVND (reference sequence). The CDR3 nucleotides are TGTGCCAGCAGTATTGCCCGCGGGAGCAATCAGCCCCAGCATTTT. Residues: CASSIARGSNQPQHF.

This chain links TRBV6-5 with TRBJ2-7; D is perhaps TRBD1 or TRBD2 (5 bases each). CDR3 size: 15 residues. Trimming pared 2 bases from V and 2 bases from J, leaving 13 bases between. The germline V gene has CDR1 MNHEY and CDR2 SVGAGI. The CDR3 nucleotides read TGTGCCAGCAGTTACGGTGGTGGGGGAGCCTACGAGCAGTACTTC. It codes for CASSYGGGGAYEQYF.

In its sample, this clonotype was seen many times. This rearrangement joins TRBV15 to TRBJ2-1; TRBD2 matches at 8 bases. This CDR3 spans 14 amino acids. The V gene end was trimmed by 1 base and the J gene end by 8 bases; junction bases not matched to a gene: 4. From germline, CDR1 is LNHNV and CDR2 YYDKDF (reference sequence). The CDR3 nucleotides read TGTGCCACCAGCAGAGCAGTTAGCGGGGATGAGCAGTTCTTC. Its protein is CATSRAVSGDEQFF. The whole variable domain, filled in from reference TRBV15 and TRBJ2-1, reads DAMVIQNPRYQVTQFGKPVTLSCSQTLNHNVMYWYQQKSSQAPKLLFHYYDKDFNNEADTPDNFQSRRPNTSFCFLDIRSPGLGDTAMYLCATSRAVSGDEQFFGPGTRLTVL.

This clonotype was seen just once. V usage is TRBV5-1 and J usage is TRBJ1-5; D ambiguous. V was trimmed by 2 bases and J by 6 bases, leaving 15 bases between them. The CDR3 sequence is 15 residues long. Per the germline V gene, CDR1 is SGHRS and CDR2 is YFSETQ. The CDR3 protein is CASSLGSGWPQPQHF. The CDR3 coding sequence is TGCGCCAGCAGCTTAGGGTCGGGGTGGCCTCAGCCCCAGCATTTT.

This clonotype was observed a few times. V is TRBV5-1 and J is TRBJ1-1; D is perhaps TRBD1 (5 bases). The CDR3 totals 17 residues. The V gene's germline CDR1 is SGHRS and CDR2 YFSETQ. The V gene lost 3 bases and the J gene lost 5 bases, with 23 bases spanning the gap. CDR3 amino acids: CASSYGPGRGRGTEAFF. The CDR3 DNA reads as TGCGCCAGCAGCTATGGGCCGGGACGGGGGAGGGGAACTGAAGCTTTCTTT.

A note on this clonotype: This sequence may be a read error, since a much larger clone differs from it by one base. The CDR3 protein is CASSPSGSREETQYF. The CDR3 DNA sequence: TGTGCCAGCTCACCATCCGGTAGCAGGGAGGAGACCCAGTACTTC. The genes are TRBV18 and TRBJ2-5; D may match TRBD1 or TRBD2 (5 bases each). The CDR3 extends over 15 amino acids. Per germline, CDR1 KGHSH and CDR2 LQKENI. V lost 2 bases, J lost 5 bases, and 15 bases lay in between.

V gene TRBV5-1 combines with J gene TRBJ2-1, with 7 bases fitting TRBD2. From germline, CDR1 is SGHRS and CDR2 YFSETQ. The CDR3 length is 18 residues. V dropped 3 bases and J dropped 0; count of bases not matched to a gene: 12. The CDR3 coding sequence is TGCGCCAGCAGCTCCCTGGGAGCGGGATCTCCCTCCTACAATGAGCAGTTCTTC. Amino acids: CASSSLGAGSPSYNEQFF. The whole variable domain, filled in from reference TRBV5-1 and TRBJ2-1, reads KAGVTQTPRYLIKTRGQQVTLSCSPISGHRSVSWYQQTPGQGLQFLFEYFSETQRNKGNFPGRFSGRQFSNSRSEMNVSTLELGDSALYLCASSSLGAGSPSYNEQFFGPGTRLTVL.

Many counts were recorded for this clonotype. This chain joins TRBV2 and TRBJ1-2; possibly TRBD1 for D (6 bases). Germline V lookup: CDR1 SNHLY, CDR2 FYNNEI. V was shortened by 6 bases and J by 2 bases, with 10 bases between the two germline ends. The CDR3 covers 13 residues. The CDR3 region has the DNA TGTGCCAGCAGGAGGGGGGAGAACTATGGCTACACCTTC. Translated, it gives CASRRGENYGYTF.

The table lists this clonotype with many counts. J is TRBJ1-1 and V is TRBV19; D remains ambiguous. CDR1 and CDR2 from the germline V gene are LNHDA and SQIVND (reference sequence). The CDR3 consists of 15 residues. With 3 bases removed from V and 0 bases from J, the gap between germline ends came to 11 bases. The CDR3 spells CASSMGLPLNTEAFF. CDR3 coding DNA: TGTGCCAGTAGTATGGGATTACCTCTGAACACTGAAGCTTTCTTT.

This chain connects TRBV6-1 to TRBJ2-2, with a weak D call TRBD1 (5 bases). Germline-derived CDR1 and CDR2 are MNHNS and SASEGT. The CDR3 sequence is 14 residues long. Deletions cut 5 bases from V and 3 bases from J, with 10 bases between. The CDR3: CASSPQVYTGELFF. In nucleotides, the CDR3 is TGTGCCAGCAGTCCACAGGTCTACACCGGGGAGCTGTTTTTT.

This clonotype was recorded many times. The DNA for the CDR3 is TGTGCCAGCAGTTTATTTCCTAGCGGGAGGGCCGGCGAGCAGTACTTC. Residues: CASSLFPSGRAGEQYF. The gene calls are TRBV28 and TRBJ2-7, with 12 positions matching TRBD2. Germline assignment: CDR1 MDHEN and CDR2 SYDVKM. V dropped 1 base and J dropped 6; count of bases not matched to a gene: 7. The CDR3 consists of 16 residues.

The chain is built from TRBV11-3 and TRBJ2-1, with 9 positions matching TRBD2. The CDR3 consists of 19 residues. Looked up from germline, CDR1 is SGHNT and CDR2 is YENEEA. V shed 7 bases and J 7 bases; nucleotides not matched to a gene: 23. The CDR3 region has the DNA TGTGCCAGCACCATTCGGGAGCTAGCGGGATTTTTGTCTAGGAATGAGCAGTTCTTC. Translating it yields CASTIRELAGFLSRNEQFF.

This clonotype occurred a few times. The CDR3 bases are TGCGCCAGCAGCCCGGGCGTATCTGGAAACACCATATATTTT. This sequence encodes CASSPGVSGNTIYF. The rearrangement joins TRBV5-1 to TRBJ1-3; D remains unclear. The CDR3 runs to 14 residues. Germline V CDR1 and CDR2: SGHRS, YFSETQ. Trimming took off 4 bases at V and 1 base at J, with 9 bases between the two ends.

This clonotype was recorded at least ten times. The rearrangement joins TRBV24-1 to TRBJ2-7; D may be TRBD1 (5 bases). The V end was cut by 3 bases, the J end by 5 bases, with 16 bases between. The germline CDR1 and CDR2 sequences are KGHDR and SFDVKD. The CDR3 sequence is 15 residues long. The CDR3 is CATSDTQGGWHEQYF. DNA of the CDR3: TGTGCCACCAGTGATACCCAGGGCGGTTGGCACGAGCAGTACTTC.

This clonotype was seen ten or more times. The rearrangement uses TRBV7-6 and TRBJ2-2; unclear D gene. Germline V gene data show CDR1 as SGHVS and CDR2 as FNYEAQ. Deletions cut 0 bases from V and 0 bases from J, with 8 bases between. The CDR3 is 16 residues long. The CDR3 region has the DNA TGTGCCAGCAGCTTAGCACTGGCGGCGAACACCGGGGAGCTGTTTTTT. Its translation: CASSLALAANTGELFF.

Only a few counts were recorded for this clonotype. The rearrangement uses TRBV4-1 and TRBJ1-2, with D possibly TRBD1 on 6 matching bases. Germline-derived CDR1 and CDR2 are MGHRA and YSYEKL. The CDR3 has 14 residues. V was cut by 1 base and J by 3 bases, with 9 bases left in between. CDR3 loop: CASSQVPGDYGYTF. Here the CDR3 DNA reads TGCGCCAGCAGCCAAGTGCCAGGGGACTATGGCTACACCTTC.

Concerning this clonotype: A read error may be the cause here, since a much bigger clone is one base away. The chain uses TRBV14 and TRBJ2-5, with D perhaps TRBD2 (6 bases). The CDR3 is 15 residues long. V shed 0 bases and J shed 9 bases, with 17 bases lying between them. Per the germline V gene, CDR1 is SGHDN and CDR2 is FVKESK. In DNA form, the CDR3 reads TGTGCCAGCAGCCAAGAGGTTGGATATAGGGAGGCCCAGTACTTC. Translating gives CASSQEVGYREAQYF. The variable domain in full, completed from reference TRBV14 and TRBJ2-5, reads EAGVTQFPSHSVIEKGQTVTLRCDPISGHDNLYWYRRVMGKEIKFLLHFVKESKQDESGMPNNRFLAERTGGTYSTLKVQPAELEDSGVYFCASSQEVGYREAQYFGPGTRLLVL.

In its sample, this clonotype was seen many times. The chain is built from TRBV20-1 and TRBJ1-3; D gene unclear. CDR3 length: 16 amino acids. Trimming stripped 0 bases from V and 2 bases from J, with 14 bases between. CDR1 is DFQATT, CDR2 SNEGSKA, per germline (reference sequence). CDR3 in DNA: TGCAGTGCTAGAGATCGACGGGGAAACGCTGGAAACACCATATATTTT. Translating it yields CSARDRRGNAGNTIYF.

In the case of this clonotype: It is likely a read error: a sequence one base away is far more abundant. Lacking the conserved final phenylalanine or tryptophan, this CDR3 likely reflects a read error. The V and J genes are TRBV27 and TRBJ2-7, with 8 bases identical to TRBD2. The CDR3 totals 15 residues. Germline CDR1 is MNHEY and CDR2 is SMNVEV (reference sequence). Trimming took 6 bases from V and 0 from J; bases not matched to a gene: 7. The CDR3 sequence: CASSRLARYSYEQYL. CDR3 in DNA: TGTGCCAGCAGCCGACTAGCGCGTTACTCCTACGAGCAGTACTTA.

This clonotype was counted ten times or more. The chain combines TRBV20-1 with TRBJ1-4; weak D call: TRBD1 (6 bases). This CDR3 region has 15 residues. Trimming shortened V by 6 bases and J by 0 bases, and 14 bases separated the two germline ends. Germline V lookup: CDR1 DFQATT, CDR2 SNEGSKA (reference sequence). CDR3 residues: CSAIKRQATNEKLFF. CDR3 coding DNA: TGCAGTGCCATAAAAAGACAGGCAACTAATGAAAAACTGTTTTTT.

This clonotype has a count of ten or more. This rearrangement joins TRBV7-9 to TRBJ2-5, with a possible D match to TRBD2 (5 bases). The germline CDR1 and CDR2 sequences are SEHNR and FQNEAQ (reference sequence). With 5 bases removed from V and 2 bases from J, the gap between germline ends came to 18 bases. The CDR3 length is 16 residues. Written as DNA, the CDR3 is TGTGCCAGCAGCGACAATAGTCTTAGCGCACAAGAGACCCAGTACTTC. Its translation: CASSDNSLSAQETQYF.

Ten or more counts support this clonotype. This chain uses TRBV12-3 or TRBV12-4 with TRBJ1-4; D is uncertain. The V and J ends lost 2 bases and 5 bases respectively, with 12 bases between them. This CDR3 spans 15 amino acids. The CDR3 loop reads CASSLHRAGNEKLFF. Here the CDR3 DNA reads TGTGCCAGCAGTTTACATAGGGCAGGAAATGAAAAACTGTTTTTT.

This clonotype occurred many times. The chain joins TRBV2 to TRBJ2-7; 9 bases are shared with TRBD1. Germline values: CDR1 SNHLY, CDR2 FYNNEI. The CDR3 spans 14 residues. V dropped 3 bases and J dropped 6; count of bases not matched to a gene: 6. CDR3 amino acids: CASSEGTGYSEQYF. In DNA, the CDR3 is TGTGCCAGCAGTGAGGGGACAGGGTATTCCGAGCAGTACTTC. The complete variable domain, with remaining parts taken from reference TRBV2 and TRBJ2-7, reads EPEVTQTPSHQVTQMGQEVILRCVPISNHLYFYWYRQILGQKVEFLVSFYNNEISEKSEIFDDQFSVERPDGSNFTLKIRSTKLEDSAMYFCASSEGTGYSEQYFGPGTRLTVT.